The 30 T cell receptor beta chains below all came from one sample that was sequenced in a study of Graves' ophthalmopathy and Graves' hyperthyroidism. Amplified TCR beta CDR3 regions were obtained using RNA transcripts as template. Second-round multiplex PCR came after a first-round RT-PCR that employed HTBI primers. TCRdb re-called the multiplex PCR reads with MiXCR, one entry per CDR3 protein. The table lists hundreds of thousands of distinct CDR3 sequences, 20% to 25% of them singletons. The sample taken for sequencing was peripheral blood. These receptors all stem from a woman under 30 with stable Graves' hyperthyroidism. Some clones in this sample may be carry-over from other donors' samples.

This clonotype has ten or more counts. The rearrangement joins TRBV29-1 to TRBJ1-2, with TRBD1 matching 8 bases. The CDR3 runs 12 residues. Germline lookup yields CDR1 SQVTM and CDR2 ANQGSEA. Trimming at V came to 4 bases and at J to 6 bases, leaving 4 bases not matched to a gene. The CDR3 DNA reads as TGCAGCGTTGCCGGACAGGGTCATGGCTACACCTTC. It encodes CSVAGQGHGYTF.

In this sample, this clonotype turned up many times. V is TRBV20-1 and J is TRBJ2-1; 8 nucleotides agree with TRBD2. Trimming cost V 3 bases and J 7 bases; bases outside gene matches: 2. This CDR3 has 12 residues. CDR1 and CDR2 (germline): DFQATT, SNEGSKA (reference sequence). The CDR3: CSASGRVNEQFF. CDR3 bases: TGCAGTGCTAGCGGGAGGGTAAATGAGCAGTTCTTC.

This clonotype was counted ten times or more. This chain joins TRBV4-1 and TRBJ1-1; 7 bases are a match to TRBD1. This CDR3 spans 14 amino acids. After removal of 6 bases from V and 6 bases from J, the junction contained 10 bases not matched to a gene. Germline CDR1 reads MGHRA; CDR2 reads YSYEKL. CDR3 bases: TGCGCCAGCAGATTTGAGACAGGGCGTCCTGAAGCTTTCTTT. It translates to CASRFETGRPEAFF.

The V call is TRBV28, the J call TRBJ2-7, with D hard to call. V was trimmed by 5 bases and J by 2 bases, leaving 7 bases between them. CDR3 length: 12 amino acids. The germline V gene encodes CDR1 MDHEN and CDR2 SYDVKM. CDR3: CASSESTYEQYF. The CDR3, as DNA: TGTGCCAGCAGTGAATCCACCTACGAGCAGTACTTC.

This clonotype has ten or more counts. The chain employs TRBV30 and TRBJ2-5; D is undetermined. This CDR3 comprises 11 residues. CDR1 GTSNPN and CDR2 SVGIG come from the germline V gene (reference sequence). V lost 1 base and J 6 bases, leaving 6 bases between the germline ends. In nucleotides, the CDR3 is TGTGCCTGGAGTGAGACACAGACCCAGTACTTC. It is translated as CAWSETQTQYF.

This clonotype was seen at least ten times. For the CDR3, the DNA is TGTGCCAGCACCAGGGGGGGCGGAGAGGGCTACACCTTC. Its translation: CASTRGGGEGYTF. J is TRBJ1-2 and V is TRBV6-1; 7 bases agree with TRBD1. In germline, CDR1 is MNHNS, CDR2 SASEGT. The CDR3 is 13 amino acids. V lost 7 bases and J lost 8; bases outside the gene matches: 10.

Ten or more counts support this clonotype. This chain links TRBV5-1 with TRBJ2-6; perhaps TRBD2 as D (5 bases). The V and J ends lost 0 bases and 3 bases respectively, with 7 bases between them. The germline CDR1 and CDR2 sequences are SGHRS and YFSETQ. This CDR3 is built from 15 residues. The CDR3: CASSLGEYGANVLTF. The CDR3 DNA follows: TGCGCCAGCAGCTTGGGGGAGTATGGGGCCAACGTCCTGACTTTC.

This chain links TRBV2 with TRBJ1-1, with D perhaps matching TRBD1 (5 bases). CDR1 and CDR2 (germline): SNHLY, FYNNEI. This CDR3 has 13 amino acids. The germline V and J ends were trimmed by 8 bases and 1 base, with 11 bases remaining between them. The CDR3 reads CASGTTANTEAFF. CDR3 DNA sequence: TGTGCCAGCGGTACGACAGCGAACACTGAAGCTTTCTTT. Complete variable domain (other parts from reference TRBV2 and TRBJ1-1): EPEVTQTPSHQVTQMGQEVILRCVPISNHLYFYWYRQILGQKVEFLVSFYNNEISEKSEIFDDQFSVERPDGSNFTLKIRSTKLEDSAMYFCASGTTANTEAFFGQGTRLTVV.

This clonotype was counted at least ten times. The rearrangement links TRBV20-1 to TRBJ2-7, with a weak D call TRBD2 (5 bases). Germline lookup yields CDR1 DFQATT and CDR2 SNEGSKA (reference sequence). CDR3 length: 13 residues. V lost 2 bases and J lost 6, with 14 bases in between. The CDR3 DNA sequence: TGCAGTGCTAGACGGGAAAGGCACACCGAGCAGTACTTC. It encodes CSARRERHTEQYF.

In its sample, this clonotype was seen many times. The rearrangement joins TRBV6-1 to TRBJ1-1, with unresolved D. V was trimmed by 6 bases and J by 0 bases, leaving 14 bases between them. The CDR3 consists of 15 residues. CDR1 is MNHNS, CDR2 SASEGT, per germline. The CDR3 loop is CASSIRTGLNTEAFF. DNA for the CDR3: TGTGCCAGCAGCATTCGGACGGGGTTGAACACTGAAGCTTTCTTT.

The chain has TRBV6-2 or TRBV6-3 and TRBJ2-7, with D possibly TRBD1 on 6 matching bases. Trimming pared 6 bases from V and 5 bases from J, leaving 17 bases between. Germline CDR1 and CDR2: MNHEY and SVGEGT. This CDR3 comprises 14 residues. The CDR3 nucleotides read TGTGCCAGCAGAAACGACAGGTCAGAACACGAGCAGTACTTC. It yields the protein CASRNDRSEHEQYF.

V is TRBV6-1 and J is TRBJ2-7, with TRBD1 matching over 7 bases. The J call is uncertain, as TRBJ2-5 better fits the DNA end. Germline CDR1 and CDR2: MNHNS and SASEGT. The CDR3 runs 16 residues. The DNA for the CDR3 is TGTGCCAGCAGTGAAGCGAGAGGGGGCTGGGAAGAGACCCAGTACTTC. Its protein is CASSEARGGWEETQYF.

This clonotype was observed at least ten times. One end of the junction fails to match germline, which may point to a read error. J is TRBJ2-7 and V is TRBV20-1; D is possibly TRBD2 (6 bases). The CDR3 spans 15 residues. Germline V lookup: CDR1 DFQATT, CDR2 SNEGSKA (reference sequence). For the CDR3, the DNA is TGCAGTGCTAGAGCCCTTAAGTGGGGGGTCTACGTGCAGTACTTC. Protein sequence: CSARALKWGVYVQYF.

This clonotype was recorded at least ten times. CDR3 nucleotides: TGTGCCAGCTCACCGCGGCTAGCGGGGAATTCCTACGAGCAGTACTTC. Residues: CASSPRLAGNSYEQYF. The chain has TRBV18 and TRBJ2-7, with TRBD2 matching 9 bases. This CDR3 is built from 16 residues. V shed 3 bases and J 1 base; nucleotides not matched to a gene: 7. Germline CDR1 KGHSH, CDR2 LQKENI.

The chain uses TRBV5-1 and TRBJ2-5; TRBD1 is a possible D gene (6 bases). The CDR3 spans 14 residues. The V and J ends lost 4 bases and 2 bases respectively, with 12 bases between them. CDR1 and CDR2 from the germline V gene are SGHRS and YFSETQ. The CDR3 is CASSPQGDQETQYF. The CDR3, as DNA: TGCGCCAGCAGCCCACAGGGAGATCAAGAGACCCAGTACTTC.

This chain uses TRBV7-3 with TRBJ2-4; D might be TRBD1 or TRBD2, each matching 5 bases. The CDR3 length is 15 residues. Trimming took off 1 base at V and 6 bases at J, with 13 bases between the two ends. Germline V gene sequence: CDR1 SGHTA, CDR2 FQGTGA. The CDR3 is CASSLRRGGTNIQYF. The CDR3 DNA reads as TGTGCCAGCAGCTTAAGAAGGGGTGGGACAAACATTCAGTACTTC.

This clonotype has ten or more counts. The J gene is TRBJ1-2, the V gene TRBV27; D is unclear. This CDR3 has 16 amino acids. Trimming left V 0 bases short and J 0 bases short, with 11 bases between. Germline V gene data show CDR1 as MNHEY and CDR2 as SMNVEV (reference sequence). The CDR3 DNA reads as TGTGCCAGCAGTTTATCGTTCTTGTTAGCTAACTATGGCTACACCTTC. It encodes CASSLSFLLANYGYTF.

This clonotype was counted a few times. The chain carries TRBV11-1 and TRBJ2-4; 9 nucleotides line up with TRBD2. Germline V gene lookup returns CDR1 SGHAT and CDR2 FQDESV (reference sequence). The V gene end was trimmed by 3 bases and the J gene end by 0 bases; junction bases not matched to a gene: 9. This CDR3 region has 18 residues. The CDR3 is CASSFGAGGSLAKNIQYF. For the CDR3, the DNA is TGTGCCAGCAGCTTCGGAGCGGGGGGCTCTTTAGCCAAAAACATTCAGTACTTC.

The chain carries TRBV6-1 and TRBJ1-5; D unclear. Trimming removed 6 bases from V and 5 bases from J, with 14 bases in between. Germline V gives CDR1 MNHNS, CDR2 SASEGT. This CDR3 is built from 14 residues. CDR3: CASREGGKHQPQHF. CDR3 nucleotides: TGTGCCAGCAGGGAGGGTGGGAAGCATCAGCCCCAGCATTTT.

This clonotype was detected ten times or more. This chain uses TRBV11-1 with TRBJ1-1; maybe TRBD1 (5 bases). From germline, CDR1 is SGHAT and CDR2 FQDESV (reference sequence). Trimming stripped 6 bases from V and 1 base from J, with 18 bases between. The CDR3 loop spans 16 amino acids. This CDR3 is CASRKGQMRWNTEAFF. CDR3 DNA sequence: TGTGCCAGCAGAAAGGGGCAGATGAGGTGGAACACTGAAGCTTTCTTT.

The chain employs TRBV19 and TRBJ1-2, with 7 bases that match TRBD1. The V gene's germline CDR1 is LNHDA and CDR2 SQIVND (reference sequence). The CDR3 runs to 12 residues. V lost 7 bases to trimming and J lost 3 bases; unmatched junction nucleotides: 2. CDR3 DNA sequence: TGTGCCAGTACGGGACAGTACTATGGCTACACCTTC. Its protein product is CASTGQYYGYTF.

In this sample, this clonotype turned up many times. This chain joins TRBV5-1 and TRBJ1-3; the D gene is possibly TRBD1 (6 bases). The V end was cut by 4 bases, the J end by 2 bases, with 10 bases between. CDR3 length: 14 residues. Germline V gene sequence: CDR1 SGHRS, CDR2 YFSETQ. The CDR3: CASSLDRTGNTIYF. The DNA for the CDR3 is TGCGCCAGCAGCCTAGACAGGACTGGAAACACCATATATTTT.

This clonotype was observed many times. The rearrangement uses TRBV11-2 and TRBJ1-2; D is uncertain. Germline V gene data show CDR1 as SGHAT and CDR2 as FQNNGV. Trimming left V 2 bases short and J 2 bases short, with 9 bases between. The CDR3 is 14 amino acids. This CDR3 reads CASSLNGPNYGYTF. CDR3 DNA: TGTGCCAGCAGCTTAAACGGGCCCAACTATGGCTACACCTTC. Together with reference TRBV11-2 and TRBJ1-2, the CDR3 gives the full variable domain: EAGVAQSPRYKIIEKRQSVAFWCNPISGHATLYWYQQILGQGPKLLIQFQNNGVVDDSQLPKDRFSAERLKGVDSTLKIQPAKLEDSAVYLCASSLNGPNYGYTFGSGTRLTVV.

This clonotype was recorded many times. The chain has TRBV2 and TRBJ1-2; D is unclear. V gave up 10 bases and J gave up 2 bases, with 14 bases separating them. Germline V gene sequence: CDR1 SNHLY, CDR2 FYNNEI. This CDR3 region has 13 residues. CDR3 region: CAIGGQINYGYTF. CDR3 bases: TGTGCCATAGGTGGGCAAATCAACTATGGCTACACCTTC.

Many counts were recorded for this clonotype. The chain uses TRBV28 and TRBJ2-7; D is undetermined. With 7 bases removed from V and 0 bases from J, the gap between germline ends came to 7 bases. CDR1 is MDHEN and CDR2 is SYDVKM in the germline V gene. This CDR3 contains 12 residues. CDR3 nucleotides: TGTGCCAGCACCCTCAGCTCCTACGAGCAGTACTTC. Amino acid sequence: CASTLSSYEQYF.

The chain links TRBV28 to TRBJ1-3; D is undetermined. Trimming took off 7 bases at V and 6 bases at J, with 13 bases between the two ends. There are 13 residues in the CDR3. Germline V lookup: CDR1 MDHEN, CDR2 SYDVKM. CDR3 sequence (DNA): TGTGCCAGCATGGTTAAAATGGAAAACACCATATATTTT. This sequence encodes CASMVKMENTIYF.

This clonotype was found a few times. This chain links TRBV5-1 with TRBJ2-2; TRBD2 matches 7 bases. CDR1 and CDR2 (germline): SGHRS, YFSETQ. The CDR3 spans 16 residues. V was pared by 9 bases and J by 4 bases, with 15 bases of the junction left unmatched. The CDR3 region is CATTLGAGPSTGELFF. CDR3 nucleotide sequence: TGCGCCACCACTCTGGGAGCGGGGCCCTCCACCGGGGAGCTGTTTTTT.

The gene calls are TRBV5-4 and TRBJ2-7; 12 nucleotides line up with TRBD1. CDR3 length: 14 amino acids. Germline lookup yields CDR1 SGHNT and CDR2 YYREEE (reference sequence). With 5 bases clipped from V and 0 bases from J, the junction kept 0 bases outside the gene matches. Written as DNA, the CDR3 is TGTGCCAGCAGGGGACAGGGGGCCTCCTACGAGCAGTACTTC. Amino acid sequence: CASRGQGASYEQYF.

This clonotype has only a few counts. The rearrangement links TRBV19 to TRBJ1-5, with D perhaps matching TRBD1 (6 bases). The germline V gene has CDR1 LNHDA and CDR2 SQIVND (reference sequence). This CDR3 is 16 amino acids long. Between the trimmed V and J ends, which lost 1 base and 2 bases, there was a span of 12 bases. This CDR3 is CASSIGGRGGNQPQHF. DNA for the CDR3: TGTGCCAGTAGTATAGGAGGCAGGGGAGGCAATCAGCCCCAGCATTTT.

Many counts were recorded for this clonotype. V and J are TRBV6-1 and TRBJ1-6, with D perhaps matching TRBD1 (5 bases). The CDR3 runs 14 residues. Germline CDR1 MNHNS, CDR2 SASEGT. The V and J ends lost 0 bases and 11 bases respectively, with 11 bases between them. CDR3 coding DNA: TGTGCCAGCAGTGAAGCGGGACCAACGGCACCCCTCCACTTT. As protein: CASSEAGPTAPLHF.